The clone carrying this T cell receptor beta chain showed up just once. The target antigen is unknown. Patients had chemo-refractory metastatic non-small-cell lung cancer and received focal radiation plus CTLA-4 blockade that used ipilimumab. This entry is derived from a study of radiotherapy plus CTLA-4 blockade in lung cancer. Across the study: Objective responses were seen in roughly 20% of patients, disease control in approximately 29%. General observations from the study: Blood TCR clones of tumor origin expanded after radiotherapy plus ipilimumab. Best predicting response, reportedly, were early blood T cell clone dynamics, with interferon-beta.

The junction had 4 bases not matched to a gene; V was cut back by 5 bases and J by 3 bases. The CDR3 runs 13 residues. The germline V gene encodes CDR1 SGHRS and CDR2 YFSETQ. Clones were sequenced by immunoSEQ multiplex PCR, and TCRdb holds only the in-frame ones, with some missing. In the table there are 90,000 to 100,000 clones, 60% to 75% of which are singletons. This clonotype originated in a human donor with non-small cell lung cancer who had a partial response to radiotherapy plus ipilimumab. Some clones in this sample may be carry-over from other donors' samples. The material was peripheral blood, obtained from a patient treated with radiotherapy plus ipilimumab. V is TRBV5-1 and J is TRBJ1-1; TRBD1 matches at 7 bases. CDR3: CASSGQVDTEAFF. CDR3 sequence (DNA): TGCGCCAGCAGTGGACAGGTTGACACTGAAGCTTTCTTT.